This T cell receptor (beta chain) is from a study of shared clonotypes between healthy human individuals. In the study overall: Researchers assigned three CD4 naive, three CD4 memory, two CD8 naive and one CD8 memory plate to each donor.

Germline V gene lookup returns CDR1 SNHLY and CDR2 FYNNEI. After removal of 4 bases from V and 5 bases from J, the junction contained 6 bases not matched to a gene. CDR3 length: 14 residues. The method was immunoSEQ multiplex PCR; TCRdb's version includes in-frame clones alone and lacks a portion of them. The table shows about 2.4 million clones, with more than 85% occurring only once. Broader study findings: Naive subsets, compared against memory subsets, generally had larger estimated richness values.

This clone was recorded a few times. Its target is not known. This chain joins TRBV2 and TRBJ1-1; TRBD1 aligns across 8 bases. This sequence was found in a young man in good health. Some clones in this sample may be carry-over from other donors' samples. The sequencing input was naive CD4+ T cells from PBMCs. Specified subset: CD45RA+ positively selected. CDR3 residues: CASSVQGAGTEAFF. CDR3 sequence (DNA): TGTGCCAGCAGTGTCCAGGGGGCAGGGACTGAAGCTTTCTTT.